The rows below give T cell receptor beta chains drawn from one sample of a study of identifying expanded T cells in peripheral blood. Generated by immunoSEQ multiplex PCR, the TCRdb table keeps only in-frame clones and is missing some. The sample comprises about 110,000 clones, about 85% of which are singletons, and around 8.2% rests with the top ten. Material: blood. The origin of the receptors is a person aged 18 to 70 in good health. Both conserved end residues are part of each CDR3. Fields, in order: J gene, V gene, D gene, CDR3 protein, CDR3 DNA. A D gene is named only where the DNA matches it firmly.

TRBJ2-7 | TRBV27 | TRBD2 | CASTIRRESDEQYF | TGTGCCAGCACCATTCGGCGGGAGTCGGACGAGCAGTACTTC
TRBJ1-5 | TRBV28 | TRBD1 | CASSFSGGGGQPQHF | TGTGCCAGCAGTTTTTCAGGGGGCGGGGGTCAGCCCCAGCATTTT
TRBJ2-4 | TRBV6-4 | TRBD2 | CASMGGVPAKNIQYF | TGTGCCAGCATGGGGGGGGTCCCAGCCAAAAACATTCAGTACTTC
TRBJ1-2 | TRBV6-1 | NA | CASSEVGGLGNYGYTF | TGTGCCAGCAGTGAAGTCGGGGGCCTGGGAAACTATGGCTACACCTTC
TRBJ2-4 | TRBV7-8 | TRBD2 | CASSLGVVQAGGDKNIQYF | TGTGCCAGCAGCTTAGGAGTGGTCCAAGCGGGAGGGGACAAAAACATTCAGTACTTC
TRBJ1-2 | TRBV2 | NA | CASSEPRERGGSIYGYTF | TGTGCCAGCAGTGAGCCCCGGGAAAGAGGCGGCTCTATCTATGGCTACACCTTC
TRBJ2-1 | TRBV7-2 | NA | CASSLVAGGNHNEQFF | TGTGCCAGCAGCTTAGTGGCAGGCGGGAACCACAATGAGCAGTTCTTC
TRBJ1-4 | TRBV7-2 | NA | CASSPQEGKWEKLFF | TGTGCCAGCAGCCCTCAGGAGGGGAAGTGGGAAAAACTGTTTTTT
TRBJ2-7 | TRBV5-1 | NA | CASSLLLEPYEQYF | TGCGCCAGCAGCTTATTACTAGAACCCTACGAGCAGTACTTC
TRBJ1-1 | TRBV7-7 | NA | CASSLSGDTEAFF | TGTGCCAGCAGCTTATCAGGGGACACTGAAGCTTTCTTT
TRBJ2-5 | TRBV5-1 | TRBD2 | CASSFLAGASGSQYF | TGCGCCAGCAGCTTCCTAGCGGGAGCTTCGGGGTCCCAGTACTTC
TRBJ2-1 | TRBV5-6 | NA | CASSRGGAVYNEQFF | TGTGCCAGCAGCCGAGGGGGGGCCGTATACAATGAGCAGTTCTTC
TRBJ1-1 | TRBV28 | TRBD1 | CASSRGRGLTEAFF | TGTGCCAGCAGTAGAGGCAGGGGGCTTACTGAAGCTTTCTTT
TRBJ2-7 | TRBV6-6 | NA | CASFVPVSSYEQYF | TGTGCCAGCTTCGTCCCTGTTAGCTCCTACGAGCAGTACTTC
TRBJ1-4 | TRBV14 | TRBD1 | CASSPAGTGRANEKLFF | TGTGCCAGCAGCCCTGCCGGGACAGGGAGGGCTAATGAAAAACTGTTTTTT
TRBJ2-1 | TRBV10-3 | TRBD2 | CAIGAGEIGQFF | TGTGCCATCGGAGCGGGAGAGATTGGGCAGTTCTTC
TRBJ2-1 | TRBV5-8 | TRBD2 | CASSWTSLGTNEQFF | TGTGCCAGCAGTTGGACTAGCCTGGGGACCAATGAGCAGTTCTTC